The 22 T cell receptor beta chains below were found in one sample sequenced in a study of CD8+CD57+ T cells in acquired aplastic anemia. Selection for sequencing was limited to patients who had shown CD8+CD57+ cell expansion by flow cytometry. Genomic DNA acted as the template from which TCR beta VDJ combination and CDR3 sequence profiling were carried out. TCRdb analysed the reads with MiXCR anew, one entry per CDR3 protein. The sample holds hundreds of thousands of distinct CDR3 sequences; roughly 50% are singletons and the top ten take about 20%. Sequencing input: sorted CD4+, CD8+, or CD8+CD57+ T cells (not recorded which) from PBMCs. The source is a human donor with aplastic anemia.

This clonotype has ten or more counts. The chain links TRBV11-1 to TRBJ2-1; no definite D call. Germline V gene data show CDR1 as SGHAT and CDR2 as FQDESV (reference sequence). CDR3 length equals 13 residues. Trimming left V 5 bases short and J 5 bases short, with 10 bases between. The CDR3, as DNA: TGTGCCAGCAGCATGGGGTCAAACAATGAGCAGTTCTTC. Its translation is CASSMGSNNEQFF.

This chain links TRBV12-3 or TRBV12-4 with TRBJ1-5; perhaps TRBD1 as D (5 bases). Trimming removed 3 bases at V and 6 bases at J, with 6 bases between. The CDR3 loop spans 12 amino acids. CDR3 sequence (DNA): TGTGCCAGCAGTTTTGGGGGTCAGCCCCAGCATTTT. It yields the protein CASSFGGQPQHF.

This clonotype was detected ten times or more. As DNA, the CDR3 is TGTGCCTGGGGTGAAACAGGGGCAGATACGCAGTATTTT. It translates to CAWGETGADTQYF. This chain uses TRBV30 with TRBJ2-3, with 7 nucleotides matching TRBD1. Germline V gene sequence: CDR1 GTSNPN, CDR2 SVGIG (reference sequence). This CDR3 has 13 residues. The trim removed 5 bases at V and 4 bases at J, leaving 6 bases unmatched.

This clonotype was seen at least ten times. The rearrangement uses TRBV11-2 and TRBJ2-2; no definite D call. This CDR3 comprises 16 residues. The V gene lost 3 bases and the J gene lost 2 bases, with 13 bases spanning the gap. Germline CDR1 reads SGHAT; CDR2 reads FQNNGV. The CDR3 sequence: CASSFRSHSNTGELFF. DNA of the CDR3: TGTGCCAGCAGCTTCAGATCTCATTCAAACACCGGGGAGCTGTTTTTT.

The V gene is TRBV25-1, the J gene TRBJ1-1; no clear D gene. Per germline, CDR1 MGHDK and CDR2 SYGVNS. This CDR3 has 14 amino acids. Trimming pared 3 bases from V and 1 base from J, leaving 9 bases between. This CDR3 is CASSEVRTNTEAFF. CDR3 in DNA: TGTGCCAGCAGTGAGGTCAGAACGAACACTGAAGCTTTCTTT. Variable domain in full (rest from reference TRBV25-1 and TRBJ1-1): EADIYQTPRYLVIGTGKKITLECSQTMGHDKMYWYQQDPGMELHLIHYSYGVNSTEKGDLSSESTVSRIRTEHFPLTLESARPSHTSQYLCASSEVRTNTEAFFGQGTRLTVV.

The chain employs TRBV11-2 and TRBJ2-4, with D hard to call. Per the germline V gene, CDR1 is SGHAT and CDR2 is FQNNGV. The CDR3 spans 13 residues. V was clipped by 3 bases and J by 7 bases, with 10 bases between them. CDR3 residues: CASSFDGRNIQYF. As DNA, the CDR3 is TGTGCCAGCAGCTTTGATGGTCGGAACATTCAGTACTTC.

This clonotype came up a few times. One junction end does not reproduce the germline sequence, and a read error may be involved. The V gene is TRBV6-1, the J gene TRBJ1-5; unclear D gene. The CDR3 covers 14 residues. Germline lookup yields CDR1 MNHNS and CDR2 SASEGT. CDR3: CASSQSGSNQPRHF. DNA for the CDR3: TGTGCCAGCAGCCAATCGGGCAGCAATCAGCCCCGGCATTTT.

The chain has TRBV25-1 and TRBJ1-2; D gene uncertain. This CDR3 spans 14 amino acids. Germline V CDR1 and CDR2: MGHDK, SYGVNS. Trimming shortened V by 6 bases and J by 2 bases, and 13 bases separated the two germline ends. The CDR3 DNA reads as TGTGCCAGCAGCGAACAGATACTAAACTATGGCTACACCTTC. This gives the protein CASSEQILNYGYTF.

CDR3 sequence: CATSRAGLRTYEQYF. DNA of the CDR3: TGTGCCACCAGCAGAGCGGGGTTGAGAACCTACGAGCAGTACTTC. This sequence joins TRBV15 and TRBJ2-7, with a possible D match to TRBD2 (5 bases). V was clipped by 1 base and J by 2 bases, with 12 bases between them. This CDR3 region has 15 residues. Germline loops: CDR1 LNHNV, CDR2 YYDKDF (reference sequence).

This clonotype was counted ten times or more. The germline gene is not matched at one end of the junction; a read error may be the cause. The CDR3 nucleotides read TGTGCCAGCAGCCCAACGACAGGGAACGCTGAAGCTTTCTTT. The encoded protein is CASSPTTGNAEAFF. The chain carries TRBV9 and TRBJ1-1; TRBD1 matches 7 bases. This CDR3 spans 14 amino acids. The germline V gene has CDR1 SGDLS and CDR2 YYNGEE.

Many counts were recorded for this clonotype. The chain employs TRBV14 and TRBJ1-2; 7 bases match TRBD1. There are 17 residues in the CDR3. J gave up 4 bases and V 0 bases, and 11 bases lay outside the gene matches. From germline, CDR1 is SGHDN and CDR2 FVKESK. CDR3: CASSQEGPQTGVYGYTF. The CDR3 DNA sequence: TGTGCCAGCAGCCAAGAAGGACCACAAACAGGGGTCTATGGCTACACCTTC. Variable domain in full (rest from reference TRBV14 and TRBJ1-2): EAGVTQFPSHSVIEKGQTVTLRCDPISGHDNLYWYRRVMGKEIKFLLHFVKESKQDESGMPNNRFLAERTGGTYSTLKVQPAELEDSGVYFCASSQEGPQTGVYGYTFGSGTRLTVV.

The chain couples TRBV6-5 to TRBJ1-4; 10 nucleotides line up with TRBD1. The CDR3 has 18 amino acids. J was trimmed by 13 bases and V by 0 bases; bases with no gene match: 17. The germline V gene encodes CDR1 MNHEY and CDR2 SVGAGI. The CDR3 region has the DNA TGTGCCAGCAGTTACTCGAGGACAGGGGGACCGAATGGATTGAGACTGTTTTTT. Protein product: CASSYSRTGGPNGLRLFF.

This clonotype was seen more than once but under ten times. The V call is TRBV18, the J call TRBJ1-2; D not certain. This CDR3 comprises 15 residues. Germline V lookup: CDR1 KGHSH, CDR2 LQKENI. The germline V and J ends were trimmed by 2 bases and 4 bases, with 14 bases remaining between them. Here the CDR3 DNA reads TGTGCCAGCTCACCAGAAGCGGAGGCGTCCTATGGCTACACCTTC. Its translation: CASSPEAEASYGYTF.

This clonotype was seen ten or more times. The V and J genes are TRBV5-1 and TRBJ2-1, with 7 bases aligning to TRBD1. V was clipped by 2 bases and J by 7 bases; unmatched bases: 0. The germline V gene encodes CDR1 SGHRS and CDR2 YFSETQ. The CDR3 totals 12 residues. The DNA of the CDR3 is TGCGCCAGCAGCTTACAGGGGAATGAGCAGTTCTTC. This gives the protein CASSLQGNEQFF.

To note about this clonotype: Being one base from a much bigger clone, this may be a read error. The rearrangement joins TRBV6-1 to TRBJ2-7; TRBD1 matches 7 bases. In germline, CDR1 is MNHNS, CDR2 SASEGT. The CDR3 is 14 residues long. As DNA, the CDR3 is TGTGCCAGCAGCGTTAGAGGGGGCCCCTACGGGCAGTACTTC. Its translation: CASSVRGGPYGQYF.

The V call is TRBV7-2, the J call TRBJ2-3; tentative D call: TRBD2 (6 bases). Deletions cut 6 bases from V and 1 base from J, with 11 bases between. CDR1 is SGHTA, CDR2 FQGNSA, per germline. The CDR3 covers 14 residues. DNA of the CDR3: TGTGCCAGCAGATCCGGGGGTGGCACAGATACGCAGTATTTT. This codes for CASRSGGGTDTQYF.

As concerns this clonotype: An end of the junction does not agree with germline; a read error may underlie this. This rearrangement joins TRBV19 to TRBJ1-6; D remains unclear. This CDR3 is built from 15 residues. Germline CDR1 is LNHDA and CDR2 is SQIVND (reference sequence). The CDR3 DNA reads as TGTGCCAGTGACGTTGGACGGACCTATAATCCACCCCTCCACTTT. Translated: CASDVGRTYNPPLHF.

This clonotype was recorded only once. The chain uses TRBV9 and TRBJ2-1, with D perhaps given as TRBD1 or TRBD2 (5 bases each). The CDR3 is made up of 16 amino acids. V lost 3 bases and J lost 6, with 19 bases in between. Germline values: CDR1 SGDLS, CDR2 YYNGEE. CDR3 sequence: CASSAWGSRVLNEQFF. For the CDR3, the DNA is TGTGCCAGCAGCGCCTGGGGGTCCAGAGTTCTCAATGAGCAGTTCTTC.

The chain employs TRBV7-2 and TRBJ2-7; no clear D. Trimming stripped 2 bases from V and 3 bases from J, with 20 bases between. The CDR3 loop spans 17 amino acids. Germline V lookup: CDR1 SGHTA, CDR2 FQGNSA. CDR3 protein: CASSLRLAEVRIYEQYF. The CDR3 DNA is TGTGCCAGCAGCTTACGTTTGGCAGAAGTCAGAATCTACGAGCAGTACTTC.

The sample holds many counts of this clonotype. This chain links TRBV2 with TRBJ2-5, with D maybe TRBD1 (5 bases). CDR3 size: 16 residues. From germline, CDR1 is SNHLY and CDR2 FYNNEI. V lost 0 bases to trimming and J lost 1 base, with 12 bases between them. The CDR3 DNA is TGTGCCAGCAGTGAAGCAGGGGCCGGCATCCAAGAGACCCAGTACTTC. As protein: CASSEAGAGIQETQYF.

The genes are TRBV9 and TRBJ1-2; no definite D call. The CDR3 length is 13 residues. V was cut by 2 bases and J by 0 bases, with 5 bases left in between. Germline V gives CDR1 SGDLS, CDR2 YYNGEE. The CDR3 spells CASSVKTNYGYTF. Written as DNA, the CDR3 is TGTGCCAGCAGCGTTAAGACTAACTATGGCTACACCTTC. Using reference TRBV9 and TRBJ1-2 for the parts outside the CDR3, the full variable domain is DSGVTQTPKHLITATGQRVTLRCSPRSGDLSVYWYQQSLDQGLQFLIQYYNGEERAKGNILERFSAQQFPDLHSELNLSSLELGDSALYFCASSVKTNYGYTFGSGTRLTVV.

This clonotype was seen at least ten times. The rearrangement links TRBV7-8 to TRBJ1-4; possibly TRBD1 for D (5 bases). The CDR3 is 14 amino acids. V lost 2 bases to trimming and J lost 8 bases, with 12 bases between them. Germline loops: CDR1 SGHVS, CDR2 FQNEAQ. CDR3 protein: CASSLQGGSEKLFF. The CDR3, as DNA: TGTGCCAGCAGCTTACAGGGAGGCAGCGAAAAACTGTTTTTT. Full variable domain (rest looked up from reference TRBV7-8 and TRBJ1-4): GAGVSQSPRYKVAKRGQDVALRCDPISGHVSLFWYQQALGQGPEFLTYFQNEAQLDKSGLPSDRFFAERPEGSVSTLKIQRTQQEDSAVYLCASSLQGGSEKLFFGSGTQLSVL.